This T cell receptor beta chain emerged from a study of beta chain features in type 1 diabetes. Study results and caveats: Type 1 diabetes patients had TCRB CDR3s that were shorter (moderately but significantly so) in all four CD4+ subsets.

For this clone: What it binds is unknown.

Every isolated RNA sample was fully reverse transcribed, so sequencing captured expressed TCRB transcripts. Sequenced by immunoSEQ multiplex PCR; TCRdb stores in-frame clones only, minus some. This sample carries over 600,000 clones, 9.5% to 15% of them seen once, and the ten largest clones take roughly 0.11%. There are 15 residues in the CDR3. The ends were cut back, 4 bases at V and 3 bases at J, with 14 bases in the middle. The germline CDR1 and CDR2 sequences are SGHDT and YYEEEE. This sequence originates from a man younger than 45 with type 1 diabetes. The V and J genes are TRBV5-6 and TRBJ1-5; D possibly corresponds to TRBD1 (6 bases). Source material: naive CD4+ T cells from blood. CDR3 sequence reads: CASSLRGGLNQPQHF. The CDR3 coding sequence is TGTGCCAGCAGCCTGAGGGGGGGCCTCAATCAGCCCCAGCATTTT.